The 19 T cell receptor beta chains listed next were all sequenced from one sample in a study of T cells in Graves' hyperthyroidism and ophthalmopathy. RNA transcripts were the template for amplifying TCR beta CDR3 regions. An initial round of RT-PCR targeting the TCR CDR3 relied on the HTBI primer set. TCRdb ran MiXCR on the multiplex PCR reads and lists one entry per CDR3 protein. The table has 250,000 to 300,000 distinct CDR3 sequences, approximately 15% seen once. The sequenced sample consisted of blood. These receptors all stem from a woman between 35 and 50 years old with Graves' hyperthyroidism that later progressed to Graves' ophthalmopathy.

This clonotype was found many times. The CDR3 sequence: CASSWGTGVNTDTQYF. CDR3 bases: TGTGCCAGCAGCTGGGGGACAGGAGTCAACACAGATACGCAGTATTTT. The chain links TRBV7-6 to TRBJ2-3; TRBD1 agrees at 8 bases. CDR3 length equals 16 residues. Trimming removed 4 bases from V and 2 bases from J; junction bases left unmatched: 8. The germline CDR1 and CDR2 sequences are SGHVS and FNYEAQ.

In the case of this clonotype: A clone one base away is much larger, so this may be a read error. This rearrangement joins TRBV3-1 to TRBJ2-1; D is possibly TRBD1 (6 bases). V dropped 4 bases and J dropped 1 base, with 17 bases sitting between them. The CDR3 length is 17 residues. Germline V gives CDR1 LGHDT, CDR2 YNNKEL (reference sequence). The CDR3 sequence is CASSRRGAQGSYNEQFF. The CDR3 DNA reads TGTGCCAGCAGCCGAAGAGGGGCACAGGGTTCCTACAATGAGCAGTTCTTC.

Many counts were recorded for this clonotype. V is TRBV6-1 and J is TRBJ1-5; 7 bases are shared with TRBD1. Germline V gene lookup returns CDR1 MNHNS and CDR2 SASEGT. V trimming: 5 bases; J trimming: 2 bases; junction bases outside the gene matches: 3. The CDR3 runs to 14 residues. DNA for the CDR3: TGTGCCAGCAGTCGGGACAGCGGCAATCAGCCCCAGCATTTT. Translating gives CASSRDSGNQPQHF.

To note about this clonotype: This may arise from a read error, as a much more abundant clone is one base away. V is TRBV13 and J is TRBJ2-5, with TRBD2 matching over 10 bases. Losses at the gene ends were 1 base for V and 5 bases for J; bases not matched to a gene: 4. The CDR3 is made up of 15 amino acids. Germline V CDR1 and CDR2: PRHDT, FYEKMQ (reference sequence). Written as DNA, the CDR3 is TGTGCCAGCAGCTTAGTTGGGACTAGCGACGAGACCCAGTACTTC. This sequence encodes CASSLVGTSDETQYF.

The rearrangement uses TRBV12-5 and TRBJ2-1; D gene ambiguous. The germline V gene encodes CDR1 LGHNT and CDR2 FRNRAP. V gave up 1 base and J gave up 3 bases, with 4 bases separating them. The CDR3 consists of 13 residues. CDR3 nucleotide sequence: TGTGCTAGTGGTTTGGCCTACTACAATGAGCAGTTCTTC. Amino acid sequence: CASGLAYYNEQFF.

This clonotype was counted many times. The V call is TRBV2, the J call TRBJ2-1; 10 bases align to TRBD2. The CDR3 spans 16 residues. With 6 bases clipped from V and 8 bases from J, the junction kept 13 bases outside the gene matches. Per the germline V gene, CDR1 is SNHLY and CDR2 is FYNNEI. CDR3 in DNA: TGTGCCAGCAGGGCCACTAGCGGGACCGTGAGGCATGAGCAGTTCTTC. This encodes CASRATSGTVRHEQFF.

As to this clonotype: Given a much more abundant clone one base away, this may be a read error. This chain links TRBV4-1 with TRBJ2-5, with D maybe TRBD2 (6 bases). Germline V gene data show CDR1 as MGHRA and CDR2 as YSYEKL. This CDR3 has 15 amino acids. CDR3: CASNQGSSGAETQYF. The CDR3 DNA is TGCGCCAGCAACCAAGGTTCGTCGGGAGCAGAGACCCAGTACTTC.

In its sample, this clonotype was seen a few times. The rearrangement links TRBV19 to TRBJ2-7, with 8 bases matching TRBD2. The CDR3 is 14 amino acids. V gave up 3 bases and J gave up 3 bases; unmatched junction bases: 4. Germline CDR1 reads LNHDA; CDR2 reads SQIVND (reference sequence). The DNA of the CDR3 is TGTGCCAGTAGTATTAGCGGGAATCTCTACGAGCAGTACTTC. Translating gives CASSISGNLYEQYF.

In this sample, this clonotype turned up a few times. The V and J genes are TRBV20-1 and TRBJ2-1; perhaps TRBD2 as D (6 bases). CDR3 size: 18 residues. Germline lookup yields CDR1 DFQATT and CDR2 SNEGSKA (reference sequence). V was trimmed by 1 base and J by 3 bases, leaving 22 bases between them. This CDR3 is CSARVQDYSLTDYNEQFF. The CDR3 DNA is TGCAGTGCTAGAGTCCAGGACTACAGTCTCACCGACTACAATGAGCAGTTCTTC.

This clonotype was recorded at least ten times. This chain connects TRBV27 to TRBJ1-2, with D uncertain. V dropped 3 bases and J dropped 0 bases, with 11 bases sitting between them. The germline V gene encodes CDR1 MNHEY and CDR2 SMNVEV (reference sequence). This CDR3 contains 15 residues. CDR3 nucleotide sequence: TGTGCCAGCAGTTTGTCGGTCGGAGCTAACTATGGCTACACCTTC. Translated, it gives CASSLSVGANYGYTF.

This clonotype was seen only a few times. The V call is TRBV6-1, the J call TRBJ1-2; TRBD1 matches at 8 bases. V shed 5 bases, J shed 6 bases, and the junction held 11 bases outside the gene matches. CDR1 and CDR2 from the germline V gene are MNHNS and SASEGT. CDR3 size: 15 residues. In DNA form, the CDR3 reads TGTGCCAGCAGTCTAGGGGACAGGTCGCGGGATGGCTACACCTTC. It translates to CASSLGDRSRDGYTF.

Only a few counts were recorded for this clonotype. The rearrangement uses TRBV6-2 or TRBV6-3 and TRBJ2-5; D not resolved. This CDR3 comprises 11 residues. CDR1 and CDR2 from the germline V gene are MNHEY and SVGEGT. The V gene lost 4 bases and the J gene lost 10 bases, with 10 bases spanning the gap. The DNA for the CDR3 is TGTGCCAGCAGTTTGAAGTCGAACCAGTACTTC. Amino acids: CASSLKSNQYF.

This clonotype was counted many times. The V and J genes are TRBV11-2 and TRBJ1-2; weak D call: TRBD1 (5 bases). The V and J ends lost 4 bases and 4 bases respectively, with 19 bases between them. CDR3 length: 16 residues. CDR1 and CDR2 (germline): SGHAT, FQNNGV. Here the CDR3 reads CASSSGGQGNFYGYTF. In nucleotides, the CDR3 is TGTGCCAGCAGCTCGGGCGGGCAGGGCAACTTCTATGGCTACACCTTC.

The CDR3 sequence is CASKDTEGVAGDGENEQFF. The DNA of the CDR3 is TGTGCCAGCAAGGACACCGAGGGGGTAGCGGGAGACGGGGAGAATGAGCAGTTCTTC. The V and J genes are TRBV6-2 or TRBV6-3 and TRBJ2-1, with 9 bases lining up with TRBD2. CDR3 length: 19 residues. V gave up 7 bases and J gave up 7 bases; unmatched junction bases: 23. The germline V gene has CDR1 MNHEY and CDR2 SVGEGT.

This clonotype was detected ten times or more. This sequence joins TRBV9 and TRBJ2-3, with unresolved D. The CDR3 is made up of 13 amino acids. Looked up from germline, CDR1 is SGDLS and CDR2 is YYNGEE. The V end was cut by 2 bases, the J end by 6 bases, with 10 bases between. The CDR3 loop reads CASSVENMDTQYF. The CDR3 bases are TGTGCCAGCAGCGTGGAGAATATGGATACGCAGTATTTT. Filled out from reference TRBV9 and TRBJ2-3, the complete variable domain reads DSGVTQTPKHLITATGQRVTLRCSPRSGDLSVYWYQQSLDQGLQFLIQYYNGEERAKGNILERFSAQQFPDLHSELNLSSLELGDSALYFCASSVENMDTQYFGPGTRLTVL.

Regarding this clonotype: With a much larger clone just one base away, this may be a read error. This CDR3 reads CAWSRGRNVGELFF. In nucleotides, the CDR3 is TGTGCCTGGAGCCGCGGGAGGAATGTCGGGGAGCTGTTTTTT. The chain links TRBV30 to TRBJ2-2, with TRBD2 matching 8 bases. With 3 bases clipped from V and 7 bases from J, the junction kept 7 bases outside the gene matches. From germline, CDR1 is GTSNPN and CDR2 SVGIG (reference sequence). CDR3 length: 14 residues.

Many counts were recorded for this clonotype. The J gene is TRBJ2-3, the V gene TRBV28, with D perhaps assigned TRBD1 or TRBD2 (5 bases each). V lost 3 bases, J lost 2 bases, and 12 bases lay in between. The germline V gene has CDR1 MDHEN and CDR2 SYDVKM. There are 15 residues in the CDR3. This CDR3 is CASSFRGDYTDTQYF. CDR3 sequence (DNA): TGTGCCAGCAGTTTTAGGGGCGACTACACAGATACGCAGTATTTT.

The chain employs TRBV24-1 and TRBJ2-1; D could derive from TRBD1 or TRBD2 (5 bases each). The V end lost 7 bases, the J end lost 6 bases, and 15 bases lay between the germline ends. Germline V gene sequence: CDR1 KGHDR, CDR2 SFDVKD. The CDR3 is made up of 14 amino acids. The CDR3 protein is CATSKRDPPNEQFF. CDR3 nucleotide sequence: TGTGCCACCAGCAAGAGGGACCCCCCCAATGAGCAGTTCTTC.

This rearrangement joins TRBV5-1 to TRBJ1-5; the D gene is possibly TRBD1 (6 bases). The germline gives CDR1 SGHRS, CDR2 YFSETQ. The CDR3 runs 14 residues. V was pared by 2 bases and J by 5 bases, with 11 bases between. The CDR3 protein is CASSLQGDDQPQHF. CDR3 nucleotide sequence: TGCGCCAGCAGCTTACAGGGTGATGATCAGCCCCAGCATTTT. The whole variable domain, remainder taken from reference TRBV5-1 and TRBJ1-5, is KAGVTQTPRYLIKTRGQQVTLSCSPISGHRSVSWYQQTPGQGLQFLFEYFSETQRNKGNFPGRFSGRQFSNSRSEMNVSTLELGDSALYLCASSLQGDDQPQHFGDGTRLSIL.